These T cell receptor beta chains were read from a single sample in a study of blood T cell repertoires in COVID-19. Measured with immunoSEQ multiplex PCR; TCRdb has only the in-frame clones, and not every one. This table has 150,000 to 200,000 clones, roughly 80% appearing once. Material: PBMCs or T cells enriched from blood (not recorded which). The receptors derive from a woman aged 45-65 years who had recovered from COVID-19. Each CDR3 is given without its conserved first and last residue. The size entry is marked missing in some rows and otherwise reads once, few, many or a size class.

clone size: -
V gene: TRBV5-4
J gene: TRBJ1-6
CDR3 protein: ASSFGGNYNSPLH

clone size: few
V gene: TRBV6-5
J gene: TRBJ1-1
CDR3 protein: ASSYSMRNEAF

clone size: -
V gene: TRBV30
J gene: TRBJ2-2
CDR3 protein: AWSLAVGELF

clone size: -
V gene: TRBV10-3
J gene: TRBJ1-2
CDR3 protein: AIRADTYGYT

clone size: -
V gene: TRBV9
J gene: TRBJ2-6
CDR3 protein: ASSPRLAGVDWGANVLT

clone size: -
V gene: TRBV20-1
J gene: TRBJ1-2
CDR3 protein: SASEALRDGYT

clone size: -
V gene: TRBV24-1
J gene: TRBJ2-5
CDR3 protein: ATSDLGPGGETQY

clone size: once
V gene: TRBV20-1
J gene: TRBJ1-2
CDR3 protein: SASGGYGYT

clone size: -
V gene: TRBV14
J gene: TRBJ2-1
CDR3 protein: ASSQLGAGQGTEQF

clone size: -
V gene: TRBV27
J gene: TRBJ2-2
CDR3 protein: AGSWQAYTGELF

clone size: -
V gene: TRBV28
J gene: TRBJ2-1
CDR3 protein: ASSSPDRAGEQF

clone size: many
V gene: TRBV19
J gene: TRBJ1-5
CDR3 protein: ASSRGWTGLGQPQH

clone size: once
V gene: TRBV4-3
J gene: TRBJ2-4
CDR3 protein: ASSQDPTTLGNIQY

clone size: -
V gene: TRBV28
J gene: TRBJ2-1
CDR3 protein: ASGGGVMNEQF

clone size: -
V gene: TRBV27
J gene: TRBJ2-2
CDR3 protein: ASSRKGAYAGELF

clone size: -
V gene: TRBV18
J gene: TRBJ1-5
CDR3 protein: ASSPRQGPEEPQH

clone size: -
V gene: TRBV2
J gene: TRBJ1-5
CDR3 protein: ASSEIGGGNQPQH

clone size: -
V gene: TRBV5-1
J gene: TRBJ1-1
CDR3 protein: ASRQGQGKVTEAF

clone size: -
V gene: TRBV7-9
J gene: TRBJ1-3
CDR3 protein: ASSWTASGNTIY

clone size: few
V gene: TRBV11-2
J gene: TRBJ1-3
CDR3 protein: ASSLDGYSGNTIY

clone size: few
V gene: TRBV3-1/TRBV3-2
J gene: TRBJ1-6
CDR3 protein: ASSGSLGNSPLH

clone size: -
V gene: TRBV7-6
J gene: TRBJ1-1
CDR3 protein: ASSPGGRRNTEAF

clone size: -
V gene: TRBV28
J gene: TRBJ1-2
CDR3 protein: ASSSPAGGDYGYT

clone size: -
V gene: TRBV28
J gene: TRBJ1-4
CDR3 protein: ASSLAAVPEKLF

clone size: -
V gene: TRBV7-9
J gene: TRBJ1-5
CDR3 protein: ASSLGQPNQPQH

clone size: -
V gene: TRBV9
J gene: TRBJ2-3
CDR3 protein: ASSVAPSLTDTQY

clone size: -
V gene: TRBV6-4
J gene: TRBJ1-1
CDR3 protein: ASRGNTEAF

clone size: -
V gene: TRBV15
J gene: TRBJ1-1
CDR3 protein: ATSGFQGTEAF

clone size: -
V gene: TRBV7-2
J gene: TRBJ2-5
CDR3 protein: ASSLAAGGSKSKTQY

clone size: few
V gene: TRBV12-5
J gene: TRBJ1-2
CDR3 protein: ASGLSRGHSYGYT

clone size: few
V gene: TRBV10-2
J gene: TRBJ1-2
CDR3 protein: ASSPGQGGYT

clone size: -
V gene: TRBV12-3/TRBV12-4
J gene: TRBJ2-3
CDR3 protein: AGRAGGTDTQY

clone size: once
V gene: TRBV30
J gene: TRBJ1-1
CDR3 protein: AWSKGLLNTEAF

clone size: -
V gene: TRBV7-3
J gene: TRBJ2-1
CDR3 protein: ASSVRTTSSYNEQF

clone size: -
V gene: TRBV6-5
J gene: TRBJ1-1
CDR3 protein: ASRDRDSKAF

clone size: once
V gene: TRBV7-2
J gene: TRBJ2-6
CDR3 protein: ASSSAGNVGANVLT

clone size: once
V gene: TRBV3-1/TRBV3-2
J gene: TRBJ2-3
CDR3 protein: ASSPRGATDTQY

clone size: -
V gene: TRBV30
J gene: TRBJ1-6
CDR3 protein: AWSPKRDNSPLH

clone size: once
V gene: TRBV7-2
J gene: TRBJ2-5
CDR3 protein: ASSLVAGGPGETQY

clone size: -
V gene: TRBV11-3
J gene: TRBJ2-2
CDR3 protein: ASGTGTDGELF

clone size: -
V gene: TRBV5-1
J gene: TRBJ2-3
CDR3 protein: ASSLVPEPTDTQY

clone size: -
V gene: TRBV19
J gene: TRBJ1-2
CDR3 protein: ASSTGQGSGYT

clone size: -
V gene: TRBV7-9
J gene: TRBJ2-5
CDR3 protein: ASSLGLAGSQETQY

clone size: -
V gene: TRBV19
J gene: TRBJ1-3
CDR3 protein: ASGPSLTARNTIY

clone size: -
V gene: TRBV7-9
J gene: TRBJ1-2
CDR3 protein: ATDGYT

clone size: once
V gene: TRBV4-2
J gene: TRBJ2-1
CDR3 protein: ASSPNRNEQF

clone size: -
V gene: TRBV11-2
J gene: TRBJ1-1
CDR3 protein: ASSPRTEAF

clone size: -
V gene: TRBV6-5
J gene: TRBJ2-1
CDR3 protein: ASRLGQSSYNEQF